This TCR beta chain was captured in a study of blood T cell repertoires in COVID-19. The wider study: Researchers got acute and convalescent COVID-19 samples from the United States, Italy and Spain. Sources were T cells, B-cell-depleted T cells, or PBMCs; the material itself was cDNA or gDNA.

This clone was seen a single time. CDR1 MGHDK and CDR2 SYGVNS come from the germline V gene. V shed 1 base and J 4 bases; nucleotides not matched to a gene: 7. The CDR3 contains 18 residues. Methods used by the authors: The assay estimated nucleated cells by amplifying reference gene primers. Clones were sequenced by immunoSEQ multiplex PCR, and TCRdb holds only the in-frame ones, with some missing. The V and J calls and clone size come from that table; D and trimming were worked out from the DNA. The repertoire holds approximately 36,000 clones, with around 90% as singletons. J is TRBJ2-2 and V is TRBV25-1; 12 bases match TRBD2. The sample consisted of peripheral blood. The clonotype originates from a man in his 60s with active or convalescent COVID-19. The CDR3 DNA is TGTGCCAGCAGTGAATCGACTAGCGGGAGAGTGGGCACCGGGGAGCTGTTTTTT. Amino acids: CASSESTSGRVGTGELFF.